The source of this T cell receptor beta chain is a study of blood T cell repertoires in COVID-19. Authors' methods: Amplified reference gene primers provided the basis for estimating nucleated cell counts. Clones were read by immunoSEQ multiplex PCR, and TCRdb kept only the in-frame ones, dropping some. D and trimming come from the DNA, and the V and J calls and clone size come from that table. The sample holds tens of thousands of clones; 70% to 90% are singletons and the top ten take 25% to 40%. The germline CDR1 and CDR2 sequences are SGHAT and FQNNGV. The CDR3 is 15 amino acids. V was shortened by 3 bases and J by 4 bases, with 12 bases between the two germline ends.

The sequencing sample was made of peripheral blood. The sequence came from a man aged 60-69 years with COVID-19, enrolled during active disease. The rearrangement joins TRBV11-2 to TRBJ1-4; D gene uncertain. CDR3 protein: CASSFYSRGNEKLFF. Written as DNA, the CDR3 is TGTGCCAGCAGCTTTTACTCCCGGGGTAATGAAAAACTGTTTTTT.